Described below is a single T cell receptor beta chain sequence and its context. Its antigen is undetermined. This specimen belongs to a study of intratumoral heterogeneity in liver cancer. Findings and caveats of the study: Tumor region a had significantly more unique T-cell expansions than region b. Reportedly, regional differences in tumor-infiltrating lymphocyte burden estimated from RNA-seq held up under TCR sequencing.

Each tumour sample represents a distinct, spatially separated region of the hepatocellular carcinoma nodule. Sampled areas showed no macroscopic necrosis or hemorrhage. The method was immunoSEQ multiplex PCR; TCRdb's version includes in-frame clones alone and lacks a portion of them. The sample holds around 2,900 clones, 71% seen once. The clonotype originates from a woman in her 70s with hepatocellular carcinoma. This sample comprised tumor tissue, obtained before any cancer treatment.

The CDR3 here is CASNSQWAGEQYF. The DNA of the CDR3 is TGTGCCAGTAACTCACAGTGGGCGGGGGAGCAGTACTTC. This rearrangement joins TRBV19 to TRBJ2-7; maybe TRBD2 (6 bases). Trimming stripped 7 bases from V and 7 bases from J, with 17 bases between. The germline V gene has CDR1 LNHDA and CDR2 SQIVND (reference sequence). The length of the CDR3 is 13 residues.